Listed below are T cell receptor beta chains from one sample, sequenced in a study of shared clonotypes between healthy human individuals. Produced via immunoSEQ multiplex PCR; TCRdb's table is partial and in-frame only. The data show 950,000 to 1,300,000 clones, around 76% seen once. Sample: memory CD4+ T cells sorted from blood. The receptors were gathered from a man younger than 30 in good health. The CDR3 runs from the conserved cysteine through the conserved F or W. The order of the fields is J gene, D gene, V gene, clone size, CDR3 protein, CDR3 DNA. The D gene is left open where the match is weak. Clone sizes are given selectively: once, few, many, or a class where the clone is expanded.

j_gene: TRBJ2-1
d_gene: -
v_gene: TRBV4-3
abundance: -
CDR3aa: CASSQDSSLYNEQFF
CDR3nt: TGCGCCAGCAGCCAAGATAGTAGTCTCTACAATGAGCAGTTCTTC

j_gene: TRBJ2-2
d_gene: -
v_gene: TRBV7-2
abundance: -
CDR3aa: CASSLAGGLTGELFF
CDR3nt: TGTGCCAGCAGCTTAGCGGGAGGACTCACCGGGGAGCTGTTTTTT

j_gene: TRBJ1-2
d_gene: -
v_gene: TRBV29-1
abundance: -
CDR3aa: CSVGEGGYGYTF
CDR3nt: TGCAGCGTTGGGGAGGGAGGCTATGGCTACACCTTC

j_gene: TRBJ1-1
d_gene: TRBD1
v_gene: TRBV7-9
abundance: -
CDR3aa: CASSAETGKPEAFF
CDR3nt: TGTGCCAGCAGCGCCGAGACAGGGAAGCCTGAAGCTTTCTTT

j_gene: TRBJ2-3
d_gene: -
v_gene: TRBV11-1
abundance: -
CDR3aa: CASSFGEFFPDTQYF
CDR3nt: TGTGCCAGCAGCTTCGGGGAGTTCTTCCCAGATACGCAGTATTTT

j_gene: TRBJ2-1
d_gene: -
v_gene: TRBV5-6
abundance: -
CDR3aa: CASSLGPSPYNEQFF
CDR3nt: TGTGCCAGCAGCTTGGGCCCCAGTCCCTACAATGAGCAGTTCTTC

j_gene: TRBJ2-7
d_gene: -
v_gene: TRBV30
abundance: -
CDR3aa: CAWSRLISSYEQYF
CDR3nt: TGTGCCTGGAGTAGGTTGATAAGCTCCTACGAGCAGTACTTC

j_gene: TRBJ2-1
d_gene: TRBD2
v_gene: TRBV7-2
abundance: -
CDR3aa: CASSPGLAEYNEQFF
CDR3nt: TGTGCCAGCAGCCCGGGACTAGCGGAGTACAATGAGCAGTTCTTC

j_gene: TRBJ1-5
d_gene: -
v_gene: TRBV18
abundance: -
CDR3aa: CASSRDIDQPQHF
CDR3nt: TGTGCCAGCTCACGGGACATTGATCAGCCCCAGCATTTT

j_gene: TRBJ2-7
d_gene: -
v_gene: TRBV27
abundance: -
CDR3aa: CATLVEGLLENYEQYF
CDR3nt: TGTGCCACCCTAGTAGAGGGGCTTCTGGAAAACTACGAGCAGTACTTC

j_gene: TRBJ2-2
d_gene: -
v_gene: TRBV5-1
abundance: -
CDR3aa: CASSLVPPPGTGELFF
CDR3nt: TGCGCCAGCAGCTTGGTGCCACCCCCGGGCACCGGGGAGCTGTTTTTT

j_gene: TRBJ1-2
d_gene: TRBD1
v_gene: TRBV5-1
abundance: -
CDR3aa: CASSSDREMYYGYTF
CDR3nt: TGCGCCAGCAGCTCGGACAGGGAAATGTACTATGGCTACACCTTC

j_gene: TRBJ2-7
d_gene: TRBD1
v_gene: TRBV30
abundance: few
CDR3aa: CAWKGLFRDSTYEQYF
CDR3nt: TGTGCCTGGAAAGGACTCTTCCGGGACAGCACCTACGAGCAGTACTTC

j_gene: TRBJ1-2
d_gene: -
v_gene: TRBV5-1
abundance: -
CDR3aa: CASSLVPELYGYTF
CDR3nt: TGCGCCAGCAGCTTGGTTCCGGAACTGTATGGCTACACCTTC

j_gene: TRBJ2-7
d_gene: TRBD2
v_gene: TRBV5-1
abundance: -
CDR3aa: CASSLSGGVREQYF
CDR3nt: TGCGCCAGCAGCTTAAGCGGGGGAGTGAGAGAGCAGTACTTC

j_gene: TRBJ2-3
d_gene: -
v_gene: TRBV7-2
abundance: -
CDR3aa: CASSQRSSLYSTDTQYF
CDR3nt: TGTGCCAGCAGTCAGAGATCGAGCCTCTATTCCACAGATACGCAGTATTTT

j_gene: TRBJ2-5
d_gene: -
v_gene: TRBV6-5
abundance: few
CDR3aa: CASSSPGVETQYF
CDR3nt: TGTGCCAGCAGTTCCCCGGGGGTGGAGACCCAGTACTTC

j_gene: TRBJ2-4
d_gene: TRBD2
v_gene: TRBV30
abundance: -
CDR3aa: CAWSVSGTLAKNIQYF
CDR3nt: TGTGCCTGGAGTGTGAGCGGGACTCTAGCCAAAAACATTCAGTACTTC

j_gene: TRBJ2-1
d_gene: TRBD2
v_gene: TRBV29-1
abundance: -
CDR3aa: CSAVVASGSNEQFF
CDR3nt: TGCAGCGCGGTGGTGGCTAGCGGGAGTAATGAGCAGTTCTTC

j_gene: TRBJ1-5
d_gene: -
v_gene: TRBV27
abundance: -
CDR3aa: CASAPGLRENQPQHF
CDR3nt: TGTGCCAGCGCCCCTGGCCTTAGGGAGAATCAGCCCCAGCATTTT

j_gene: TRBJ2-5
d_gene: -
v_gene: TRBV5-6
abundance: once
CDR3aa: CASSYSGVQETQYF
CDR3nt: TGTGCCAGCAGCTATTCAGGCGTCCAAGAGACCCAGTACTTC

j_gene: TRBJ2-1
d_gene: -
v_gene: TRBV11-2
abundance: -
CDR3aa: CASSLLLGSQVGEQFF
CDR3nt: TGTGCCAGCAGCTTACTACTAGGATCTCAGGTTGGTGAGCAGTTCTTC

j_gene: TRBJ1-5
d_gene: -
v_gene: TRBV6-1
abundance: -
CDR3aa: CASRGASNQPQHF
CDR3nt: TGTGCCAGCAGGGGGGCCAGCAATCAGCCCCAGCATTTT

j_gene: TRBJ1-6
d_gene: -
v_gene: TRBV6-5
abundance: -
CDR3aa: CASRGLLLHF
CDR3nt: TGTGCCAGCAGGGGCCTTCTGCTCCACTTT

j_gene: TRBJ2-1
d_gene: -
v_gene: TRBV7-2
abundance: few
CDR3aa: CASSLSYGSYNEQFF
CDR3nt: TGTGCCAGCAGCTTATCCTACGGTTCCTACAATGAGCAGTTCTTC

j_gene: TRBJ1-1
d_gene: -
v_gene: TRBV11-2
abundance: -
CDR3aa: CASSLGLGQGGAEAFF
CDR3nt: TGTGCCAGCAGCTTAGGGCTGGGGCAGGGCGGCGCTGAAGCTTTCTTT

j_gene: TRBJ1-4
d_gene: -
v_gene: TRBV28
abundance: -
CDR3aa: CASSLGGTEKLFF
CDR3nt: TGTGCCAGCAGTTTGGGAGGGACCGAAAAACTGTTTTTT

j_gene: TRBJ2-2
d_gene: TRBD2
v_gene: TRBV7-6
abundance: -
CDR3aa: CASSLIAGPTGELFF
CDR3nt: TGTGCCAGCAGCTTAATAGCGGGACCAACCGGGGAGCTGTTTTTT

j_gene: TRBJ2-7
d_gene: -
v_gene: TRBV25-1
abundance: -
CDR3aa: CASSDVYSQGTYEQYF
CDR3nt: TGTGCCAGCAGTGACGTTTACAGCCAGGGGACCTACGAGCAGTACTTC

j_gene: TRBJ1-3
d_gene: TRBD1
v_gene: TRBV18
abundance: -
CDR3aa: CASSPPRDRAYTIYF
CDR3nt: TGTGCCAGCTCACCACCCCGGGACAGGGCATACACCATATATTTT

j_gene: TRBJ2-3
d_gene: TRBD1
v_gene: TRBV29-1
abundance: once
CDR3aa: CSVWDRPSSTDTQYF
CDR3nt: TGCAGCGTGTGGGACAGGCCCTCTAGCACAGATACGCAGTATTTT

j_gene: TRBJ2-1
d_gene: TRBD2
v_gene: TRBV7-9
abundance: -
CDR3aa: CASSISGGRPYNEQFF
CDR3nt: TGTGCCAGCAGCATTAGCGGGGGACGACCCTACAATGAGCAGTTCTTC

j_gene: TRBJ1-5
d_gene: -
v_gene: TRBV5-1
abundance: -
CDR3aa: CASSLRGLEPQHF
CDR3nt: TGCGCCAGCAGCTTGCGGGGGTTAGAGCCCCAGCATTTT

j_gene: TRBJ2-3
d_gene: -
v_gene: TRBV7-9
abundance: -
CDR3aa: CASSHSDTQYF
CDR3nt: TGTGCCAGCAGTCATTCAGATACGCAGTATTTT

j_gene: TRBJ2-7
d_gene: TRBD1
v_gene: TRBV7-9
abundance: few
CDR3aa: CASSFDREGYEQYF
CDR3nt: TGTGCCAGCAGCTTTGACAGGGAAGGCTACGAGCAGTACTTC

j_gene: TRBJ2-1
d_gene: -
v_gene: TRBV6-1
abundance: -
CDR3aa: CASSFLAGPYNEQFF
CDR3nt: TGTGCCAGCAGTTTTCTTGCGGGGCCTTACAATGAGCAGTTCTTC

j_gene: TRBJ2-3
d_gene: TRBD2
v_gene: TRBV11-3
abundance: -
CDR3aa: CASSSGLAGGSTDTQYF
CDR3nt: TGTGCCAGCAGCTCCGGACTAGCGGGGGGGAGCACAGATACGCAGTATTTT